The 22 T cell receptor beta chains reported below all come from one sample, sequenced in a study of identical twins. Via MiXCR, TCRdb re-called the 5' RACE reads, giving one row per CDR3 protein. Altogether some 200,000 distinct CDR3 sequences are present, under 10% being singletons, with the ten largest covering about 2%. These data also featured in a second study, about yellow fever vaccine responses in identical twins.

The specimen sequenced was memory (CD45RO+) T cells sorted from blood. The source is a young woman in good health.

At least ten counts were recorded for this clonotype. The J gene is TRBJ1-5, the V gene TRBV12-3 or TRBV12-4, with D perhaps matching TRBD1 (5 bases). This CDR3 is built from 15 residues. The germline V and J ends were trimmed by 6 bases and 5 bases, with 17 bases remaining between them. The CDR3 DNA reads TGTGCCAGCAGACCCGACAGTATGGATTATCAGCCCCAGCATTTT. Protein sequence: CASRPDSMDYQPQHF.

This clonotype was observed many times. The chain uses TRBV3-1 and TRBJ1-6; no reliable D call. Trimming cost V 1 base and J 9 bases, with 19 bases left between them. The germline CDR1 and CDR2 sequences are LGHDT and YNNKEL (reference sequence). The CDR3 runs to 17 residues. The CDR3 region has the DNA TGTGCCAGCAGCCAAGCTCCTGCAGGCCGGGGAGTTTCACCCCTCCACTTT. Translated, it gives CASSQAPAGRGVSPLHF.

This clonotype turned up a few times. V gene TRBV7-2 combines with J gene TRBJ2-3; the D is unclear. Between the trimmed V and J ends, which lost 1 base and 3 bases, there was a span of 14 bases. Germline assignment: CDR1 SGHTA and CDR2 FQGNSA. This CDR3 comprises 16 residues. CDR3 loop: CASSLEYGRATDTQYF. The CDR3 nucleotides are TGTGCCAGCAGCTTAGAATATGGCCGCGCAACAGATACGCAGTATTTT.

The chain couples TRBV5-1 to TRBJ2-3, with 12 bases matching TRBD2. The CDR3 has 18 residues. Germline CDR1 and CDR2: SGHRS and YFSETQ. Trimming cost V 0 bases and J 4 bases; bases outside gene matches: 9. CDR3 amino acids: CASSLAPSTSGSADTQYF. The CDR3 DNA is TGCGCCAGCAGCTTGGCGCCATCGACTAGCGGGAGCGCAGATACGCAGTATTTT.

This clonotype occurred a few times. The V call is TRBV12-3 or TRBV12-4, the J call TRBJ2-1; D assignment may be TRBD1 or TRBD2 (5 bases each). Deletions cut 1 base from V and 10 bases from J, with 8 bases between. This CDR3 comprises 12 residues. The CDR3 DNA is TGTGCCAGCAGTTTAGTCTGGGGGGAGCAGTTCTTC. It translates to CASSLVWGEQFF.

V and J are TRBV20-1 and TRBJ1-4; D ambiguous. The CDR3 is made up of 13 amino acids. Germline CDR1 DFQATT, CDR2 SNEGSKA (reference sequence). Trimming left V 6 bases short and J 0 bases short, with 8 bases between. The DNA of the CDR3 is TGCAGTGCCCCGGTTGCAACTAATGAAAAACTGTTTTTT. It yields the protein CSAPVATNEKLFF.

The table lists this clonotype with a few counts. This chain joins TRBV6-2 or TRBV6-3 and TRBJ2-1; D gene unclear. This CDR3 is 14 amino acids long. Trimming removed 2 bases from V and 7 bases from J, with 12 bases in between. The V gene's germline CDR1 is MNHEY and CDR2 SVGEGT. CDR3: CASSYDLTSNEQFF. CDR3 nucleotide sequence: TGTGCCAGCAGTTACGATTTGACGTCGAATGAGCAGTTCTTC.

This clonotype was counted many times. The rearrangement links TRBV20-1 to TRBJ2-1; no reliable D call. This CDR3 has 14 residues. From germline, CDR1 is DFQATT and CDR2 SNEGSKA (reference sequence). Trimming pared 5 bases from V and 0 bases from J, leaving 11 bases between. This CDR3 is CSARHTPSYNEQFF. The DNA for the CDR3 is TGCAGTGCTCGACATACGCCCTCCTACAATGAGCAGTTCTTC.

This clonotype was counted ten times or more. The V and J genes are TRBV7-2 and TRBJ2-5; 14 nucleotides match TRBD2. The V segment lost 11 bases and the J segment 4 bases; nucleotides outside the gene matches: 3. The CDR3 is made up of 13 amino acids. Germline V lookup: CDR1 SGHTA, CDR2 FQGNSA. DNA for the CDR3: TGTGCCGGGGGACTAGCGGGGGTAGAGACCCAGTACTTC. Translating it yields CAGGLAGVETQYF.

This clonotype was seen at least ten times. V is TRBV10-3 and J is TRBJ1-3; no clear D. Germline CDR1 reads ENHRY; CDR2 reads SYGVKD. Trimming shortened V by 6 bases and J by 2 bases, and 11 bases separated the two germline ends. The CDR3 loop spans 14 amino acids. CDR3 loop: CAIRAANTGNTIYF. The DNA for the CDR3 is TGTGCCATCAGAGCGGCTAATACTGGAAACACCATATATTTT.

The chain is built from TRBV12-3 or TRBV12-4 and TRBJ1-3; 8 positions agree with TRBD1. V lost 7 bases and J lost 0; bases outside the gene matches: 11. CDR3 length: 17 amino acids. The CDR3 sequence: CASKAGGSLRSGNTIYF. CDR3 DNA: TGTGCCAGCAAAGCAGGGGGCTCCCTACGCTCTGGAAACACCATATATTTT.

Only a few counts were recorded for this clonotype. This chain connects TRBV6-2 or TRBV6-3 to TRBJ2-7; D may be TRBD1 (7 bases). The germline CDR1 and CDR2 sequences are MNHEY and SVGEGT. Trimming pared 6 bases from V and 7 bases from J, leaving 22 bases between. CDR3 size: 15 residues. CDR3 sequence reads: CASRNPRGVTGEQYF. The CDR3 region has the DNA TGTGCCAGCAGAAATCCCAGGGGGGTTACGGGAGAGCAGTACTTC.

V gene TRBV6-1 combines with J gene TRBJ1-1, with no clear D. Germline CDR1 is MNHNS and CDR2 is SASEGT. The CDR3 loop spans 13 amino acids. V gave up 1 base and J gave up 7 bases, with 10 bases separating them. DNA of the CDR3: TGTGCCAGCAGTGAAGGAACAGTCGGTGAAGCTTTCTTT. Amino acid sequence: CASSEGTVGEAFF.

This rearrangement joins TRBV20-1 to TRBJ2-7; 13 positions agree with TRBD2. Germline assignment: CDR1 DFQATT and CDR2 SNEGSKA (reference sequence). Trimming at V came to 7 bases and at J to 2 bases, leaving 8 bases not matched to a gene. This CDR3 is built from 15 residues. The CDR3 coding sequence is TGCAGTGTTTCCAAAGGGACTAGCGGGACCTACGAGCAGTACTTC. This sequence encodes CSVSKGTSGTYEQYF.

This clonotype was counted many times. The chain recombines TRBV7-3 with TRBJ2-1; D gene unclear. The CDR3 length is 14 residues. V dropped 5 bases and J dropped 9 bases, with 17 bases sitting between them. Germline CDR1 and CDR2: SGHTA and FQGTGA. CDR3 in amino acids: CASSLKRSLGEQFF. The CDR3 bases are TGTGCCAGCAGCCTAAAAAGATCGCTCGGTGAGCAGTTCTTC.

This clonotype was counted at least ten times. This chain uses TRBV5-8 with TRBJ2-7; 8 positions match TRBD1. Germline V gene lookup returns CDR1 SGHTS and CDR2 YDEGEE. V gave up 4 bases and J gave up 4 bases; unmatched junction bases: 10. The CDR3 contains 15 residues. The CDR3 nucleotides are TGTGCCAGCAGCACTAAAACAGGGACAGGTTACGAGCAGTACTTC. Protein: CASSTKTGTGYEQYF.

The sample holds a few counts of this clonotype. V and J are TRBV30 and TRBJ1-2; possibly TRBD1 for D (5 bases). Germline V gene lookup returns CDR1 GTSNPN and CDR2 SVGIG (reference sequence). V dropped 0 bases and J dropped 5 bases, with 16 bases sitting between them. The CDR3 runs 15 residues. The CDR3 DNA follows: TGTGCCTGGAGTGTAGTGAGGGGTTTCGGATATGGCTACACCTTC. Encoded protein: CAWSVVRGFGYGYTF.

The sample holds a few counts of this clonotype. This chain connects TRBV30 to TRBJ2-3; 13 nucleotides agree with TRBD2. The ends lost 7 bases at V and 5 bases at J; junction bases unmatched: 3. Germline V CDR1 and CDR2: GTSNPN, SVGIG (reference sequence). CDR3 length: 13 amino acids. The CDR3 reads CASGLAGIDTQYF. Written as DNA, the CDR3 is TGTGCCTCGGGACTAGCGGGGATAGATACGCAGTATTTT. The complete variable domain, with remaining parts taken from reference TRBV30 and TRBJ2-3, reads SQTIHQWPATLVQPVGSPLSLECTVEGTSNPNLYWYRQAAGRGLQLLFYSVGIGQISSEVPQNLSASRPQDRQFILSSKKLLLSDSGFYLCASGLAGIDTQYFGPGTRLTVL.

The chain recombines TRBV9 with TRBJ2-5; D perhaps matches TRBD2 (5 bases). Germline V lookup: CDR1 SGDLS, CDR2 YYNGEE. Trimming removed 0 bases at V and 4 bases at J, with 7 bases between. CDR3 length equals 13 residues. Written as DNA, the CDR3 is TGTGCCAGCAGCGTAGCTCTAGCAGAGACCCAGTACTTC. This encodes CASSVALAETQYF.

The V call is TRBV7-9, the J call TRBJ2-3, with D maybe TRBD2 (6 bases). V was pared by 5 bases and J by 3 bases, with 15 bases between. Germline V gene data show CDR1 as SEHNR and CDR2 as FQNEAQ (reference sequence). The CDR3 runs to 15 residues. The CDR3 loop reads CASSPTSPQTDTQYF. For the CDR3, the DNA is TGTGCCAGCAGCCCGACTAGTCCCCAAACAGATACGCAGTATTTT.

This clonotype was counted between two and nine times. The rearrangement joins TRBV5-5 to TRBJ2-6; perhaps TRBD2 as D (5 bases). V shed 1 base and J shed 3 bases, with 8 bases lying between them. Germline V gene sequence: CDR1 SGHKS, CDR2 YYEKEE (reference sequence). The CDR3 has 15 residues. The chain's CDR3 is CASSLMRVGANVLTF. CDR3 nucleotide sequence: TGTGCCAGCAGCTTGATGCGGGTTGGGGCCAACGTCCTGACTTTC.

This clonotype was counted only a few times. The rearrangement links TRBV29-1 to TRBJ1-1; D uncertain. Germline V gene data show CDR1 as SQVTM and CDR2 as ANQGSEA. V lost 2 bases, J lost 1 base, and 8 bases lay in between. This CDR3 has 13 amino acids. CDR3 amino acids: CSVERGRNTEAFF. The CDR3, as DNA: TGCAGCGTTGAAAGAGGGCGGAACACTGAAGCTTTCTTT.